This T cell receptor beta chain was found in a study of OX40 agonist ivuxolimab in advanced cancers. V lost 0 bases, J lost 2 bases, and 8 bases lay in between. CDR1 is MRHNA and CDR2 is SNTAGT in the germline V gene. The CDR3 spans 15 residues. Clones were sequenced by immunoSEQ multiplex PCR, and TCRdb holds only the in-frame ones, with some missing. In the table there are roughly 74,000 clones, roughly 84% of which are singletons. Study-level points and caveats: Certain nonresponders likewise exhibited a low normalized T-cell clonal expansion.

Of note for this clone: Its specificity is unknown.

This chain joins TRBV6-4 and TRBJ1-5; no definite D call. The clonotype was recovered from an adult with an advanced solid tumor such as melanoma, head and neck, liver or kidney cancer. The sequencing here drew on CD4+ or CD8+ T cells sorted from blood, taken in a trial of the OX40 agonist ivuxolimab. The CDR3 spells CASSDSLEGNQPQHF. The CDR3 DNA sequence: TGTGCCAGCAGTGACTCGTTGGAGGGCAATCAGCCCCAGCATTTT.